Below are 6 T cell receptor beta chains sequenced from a single sample in a study of regulatory T cells in long-lasting Graves disease. Time point defined: persistent/refractory GD, antithyroid drugs over 5 years with positive TRAb. After RNA was extracted from PBMCs, the TCR library was made from it. For TCR beta, libraries came from iRepertoire HTBI primers and Arm-PCR of CDR3 regions. TCRdb redid the calling of the multiplex PCR reads with MiXCR, one entry per CDR3 protein. The sample records 300,000 to 350,000 distinct CDR3 sequences, around 20% being singletons. The starting material was peripheral blood mononuclear cells (PBMCs), obtained when the disease was refractory, from a patient treated with antithyroid drugs. Every receptor here comes from a female donor with Graves disease.

This rearrangement joins TRBV7-2 to TRBJ1-6; D not certain. Per the germline V gene, CDR1 is SGHTA and CDR2 is FQGNSA. V dropped 1 base and J dropped 9 bases, with 7 bases sitting between them. The CDR3 runs to 13 residues. The CDR3 loop reads CASSLGISSPLHF. In nucleotides, the CDR3 is TGTGCCAGCAGCTTAGGGATTAGTTCACCCCTCCACTTT. The variable domain in full, with the rest retrieved from reference TRBV7-2 and TRBJ1-6, is GAGVSQSPSNKVTEKGKDVELRCDPISGHTALYWYRQSLGQGLEFLIYFQGNSAPDKSGLPSDRFSAERTGGSVSTLTIQRTQQEDSAVYLCASSLGISSPLHFGNGTRLTVT.

The rearrangement joins TRBV7-9 to TRBJ2-2; 7 nucleotides agree with TRBD1. Germline-derived CDR1 and CDR2 are SEHNR and FQNEAQ (reference sequence). V shed 5 bases, J shed 6 bases, and the junction held 6 bases outside the gene matches. CDR3 length: 14 residues. The DNA of the CDR3 is TGTGCCAGCAGCCCGACAGGGCGTCCCGGGGAGCTGTTTTTT. Its translation is CASSPTGRPGELFF. The full variable domain, its missing parts supplied by reference TRBV7-9 and TRBJ2-2, is DTGVSQNPRHKITKRGQNVTFRCDPISEHNRLYWYRQTLGQGPEFLTYFQNEAQLEKSRLLSDRFSAERPKGSFSTLEIQRTEQGDSAMYLCASSPTGRPGELFFGEGSRLTVL.

This chain uses TRBV20-1 with TRBJ2-2, with TRBD2 matching 8 bases. This CDR3 comprises 16 residues. The germline V gene encodes CDR1 DFQATT and CDR2 SNEGSKA (reference sequence). The ends lost 1 base at V and 1 base at J; junction bases unmatched: 5. CDR3 nucleotides: TGCAGTGCTAGAGTTTCCGGGAGGGTGAACACCGGGGAGCTGTTTTTT. Its protein is CSARVSGRVNTGELFF.

This rearrangement joins TRBV4-1 to TRBJ2-5; D possibly corresponds to TRBD2 (6 bases). CDR3 length equals 17 residues. Looked up from germline, CDR1 is MGHRA and CDR2 is YSYEKL. Trimming removed 0 bases at V and 0 bases at J, with 14 bases between. This CDR3 is CASSQEGRGRNQETQYF. In DNA, the CDR3 is TGCGCCAGCAGCCAAGAGGGTCGGGGGAGGAACCAAGAGACCCAGTACTTC.

This clonotype was detected only once. The conserved phenylalanine or tryptophan normally closing the CDR3 is absent here, so this likely arose from a read error. This rearrangement joins TRBV10-1 to TRBJ2-4, with a possible D match to TRBD1 (6 bases). This CDR3 comprises 15 residues. Germline CDR1 and CDR2: WNHNN and SYGVQD (reference sequence). Trimming shortened V by 8 bases and J by 1 base, and 15 bases separated the two germline ends. The CDR3 is CASPIGGTAKNIQYS. The CDR3 DNA is TGCGCCAGCCCGATAGGGGGAACTGCCAAAAACATTCAGTACTCC.

The V call is TRBV3-1, the J call TRBJ2-7, with TRBD2 matching over 7 bases. This CDR3 has 18 residues. V lost 0 bases, J lost 1 base, and 12 bases stayed unmatched. CDR1 is LGHDT and CDR2 is YNNKEL in the germline V gene (reference sequence). CDR3 nucleotide sequence: TGTGCCAGCAGCCAAGAGAGGAGGGCGGGAGTTGGGTCCTACGAGCAGTACTTC. This gives the protein CASSQERRAGVGSYEQYF.